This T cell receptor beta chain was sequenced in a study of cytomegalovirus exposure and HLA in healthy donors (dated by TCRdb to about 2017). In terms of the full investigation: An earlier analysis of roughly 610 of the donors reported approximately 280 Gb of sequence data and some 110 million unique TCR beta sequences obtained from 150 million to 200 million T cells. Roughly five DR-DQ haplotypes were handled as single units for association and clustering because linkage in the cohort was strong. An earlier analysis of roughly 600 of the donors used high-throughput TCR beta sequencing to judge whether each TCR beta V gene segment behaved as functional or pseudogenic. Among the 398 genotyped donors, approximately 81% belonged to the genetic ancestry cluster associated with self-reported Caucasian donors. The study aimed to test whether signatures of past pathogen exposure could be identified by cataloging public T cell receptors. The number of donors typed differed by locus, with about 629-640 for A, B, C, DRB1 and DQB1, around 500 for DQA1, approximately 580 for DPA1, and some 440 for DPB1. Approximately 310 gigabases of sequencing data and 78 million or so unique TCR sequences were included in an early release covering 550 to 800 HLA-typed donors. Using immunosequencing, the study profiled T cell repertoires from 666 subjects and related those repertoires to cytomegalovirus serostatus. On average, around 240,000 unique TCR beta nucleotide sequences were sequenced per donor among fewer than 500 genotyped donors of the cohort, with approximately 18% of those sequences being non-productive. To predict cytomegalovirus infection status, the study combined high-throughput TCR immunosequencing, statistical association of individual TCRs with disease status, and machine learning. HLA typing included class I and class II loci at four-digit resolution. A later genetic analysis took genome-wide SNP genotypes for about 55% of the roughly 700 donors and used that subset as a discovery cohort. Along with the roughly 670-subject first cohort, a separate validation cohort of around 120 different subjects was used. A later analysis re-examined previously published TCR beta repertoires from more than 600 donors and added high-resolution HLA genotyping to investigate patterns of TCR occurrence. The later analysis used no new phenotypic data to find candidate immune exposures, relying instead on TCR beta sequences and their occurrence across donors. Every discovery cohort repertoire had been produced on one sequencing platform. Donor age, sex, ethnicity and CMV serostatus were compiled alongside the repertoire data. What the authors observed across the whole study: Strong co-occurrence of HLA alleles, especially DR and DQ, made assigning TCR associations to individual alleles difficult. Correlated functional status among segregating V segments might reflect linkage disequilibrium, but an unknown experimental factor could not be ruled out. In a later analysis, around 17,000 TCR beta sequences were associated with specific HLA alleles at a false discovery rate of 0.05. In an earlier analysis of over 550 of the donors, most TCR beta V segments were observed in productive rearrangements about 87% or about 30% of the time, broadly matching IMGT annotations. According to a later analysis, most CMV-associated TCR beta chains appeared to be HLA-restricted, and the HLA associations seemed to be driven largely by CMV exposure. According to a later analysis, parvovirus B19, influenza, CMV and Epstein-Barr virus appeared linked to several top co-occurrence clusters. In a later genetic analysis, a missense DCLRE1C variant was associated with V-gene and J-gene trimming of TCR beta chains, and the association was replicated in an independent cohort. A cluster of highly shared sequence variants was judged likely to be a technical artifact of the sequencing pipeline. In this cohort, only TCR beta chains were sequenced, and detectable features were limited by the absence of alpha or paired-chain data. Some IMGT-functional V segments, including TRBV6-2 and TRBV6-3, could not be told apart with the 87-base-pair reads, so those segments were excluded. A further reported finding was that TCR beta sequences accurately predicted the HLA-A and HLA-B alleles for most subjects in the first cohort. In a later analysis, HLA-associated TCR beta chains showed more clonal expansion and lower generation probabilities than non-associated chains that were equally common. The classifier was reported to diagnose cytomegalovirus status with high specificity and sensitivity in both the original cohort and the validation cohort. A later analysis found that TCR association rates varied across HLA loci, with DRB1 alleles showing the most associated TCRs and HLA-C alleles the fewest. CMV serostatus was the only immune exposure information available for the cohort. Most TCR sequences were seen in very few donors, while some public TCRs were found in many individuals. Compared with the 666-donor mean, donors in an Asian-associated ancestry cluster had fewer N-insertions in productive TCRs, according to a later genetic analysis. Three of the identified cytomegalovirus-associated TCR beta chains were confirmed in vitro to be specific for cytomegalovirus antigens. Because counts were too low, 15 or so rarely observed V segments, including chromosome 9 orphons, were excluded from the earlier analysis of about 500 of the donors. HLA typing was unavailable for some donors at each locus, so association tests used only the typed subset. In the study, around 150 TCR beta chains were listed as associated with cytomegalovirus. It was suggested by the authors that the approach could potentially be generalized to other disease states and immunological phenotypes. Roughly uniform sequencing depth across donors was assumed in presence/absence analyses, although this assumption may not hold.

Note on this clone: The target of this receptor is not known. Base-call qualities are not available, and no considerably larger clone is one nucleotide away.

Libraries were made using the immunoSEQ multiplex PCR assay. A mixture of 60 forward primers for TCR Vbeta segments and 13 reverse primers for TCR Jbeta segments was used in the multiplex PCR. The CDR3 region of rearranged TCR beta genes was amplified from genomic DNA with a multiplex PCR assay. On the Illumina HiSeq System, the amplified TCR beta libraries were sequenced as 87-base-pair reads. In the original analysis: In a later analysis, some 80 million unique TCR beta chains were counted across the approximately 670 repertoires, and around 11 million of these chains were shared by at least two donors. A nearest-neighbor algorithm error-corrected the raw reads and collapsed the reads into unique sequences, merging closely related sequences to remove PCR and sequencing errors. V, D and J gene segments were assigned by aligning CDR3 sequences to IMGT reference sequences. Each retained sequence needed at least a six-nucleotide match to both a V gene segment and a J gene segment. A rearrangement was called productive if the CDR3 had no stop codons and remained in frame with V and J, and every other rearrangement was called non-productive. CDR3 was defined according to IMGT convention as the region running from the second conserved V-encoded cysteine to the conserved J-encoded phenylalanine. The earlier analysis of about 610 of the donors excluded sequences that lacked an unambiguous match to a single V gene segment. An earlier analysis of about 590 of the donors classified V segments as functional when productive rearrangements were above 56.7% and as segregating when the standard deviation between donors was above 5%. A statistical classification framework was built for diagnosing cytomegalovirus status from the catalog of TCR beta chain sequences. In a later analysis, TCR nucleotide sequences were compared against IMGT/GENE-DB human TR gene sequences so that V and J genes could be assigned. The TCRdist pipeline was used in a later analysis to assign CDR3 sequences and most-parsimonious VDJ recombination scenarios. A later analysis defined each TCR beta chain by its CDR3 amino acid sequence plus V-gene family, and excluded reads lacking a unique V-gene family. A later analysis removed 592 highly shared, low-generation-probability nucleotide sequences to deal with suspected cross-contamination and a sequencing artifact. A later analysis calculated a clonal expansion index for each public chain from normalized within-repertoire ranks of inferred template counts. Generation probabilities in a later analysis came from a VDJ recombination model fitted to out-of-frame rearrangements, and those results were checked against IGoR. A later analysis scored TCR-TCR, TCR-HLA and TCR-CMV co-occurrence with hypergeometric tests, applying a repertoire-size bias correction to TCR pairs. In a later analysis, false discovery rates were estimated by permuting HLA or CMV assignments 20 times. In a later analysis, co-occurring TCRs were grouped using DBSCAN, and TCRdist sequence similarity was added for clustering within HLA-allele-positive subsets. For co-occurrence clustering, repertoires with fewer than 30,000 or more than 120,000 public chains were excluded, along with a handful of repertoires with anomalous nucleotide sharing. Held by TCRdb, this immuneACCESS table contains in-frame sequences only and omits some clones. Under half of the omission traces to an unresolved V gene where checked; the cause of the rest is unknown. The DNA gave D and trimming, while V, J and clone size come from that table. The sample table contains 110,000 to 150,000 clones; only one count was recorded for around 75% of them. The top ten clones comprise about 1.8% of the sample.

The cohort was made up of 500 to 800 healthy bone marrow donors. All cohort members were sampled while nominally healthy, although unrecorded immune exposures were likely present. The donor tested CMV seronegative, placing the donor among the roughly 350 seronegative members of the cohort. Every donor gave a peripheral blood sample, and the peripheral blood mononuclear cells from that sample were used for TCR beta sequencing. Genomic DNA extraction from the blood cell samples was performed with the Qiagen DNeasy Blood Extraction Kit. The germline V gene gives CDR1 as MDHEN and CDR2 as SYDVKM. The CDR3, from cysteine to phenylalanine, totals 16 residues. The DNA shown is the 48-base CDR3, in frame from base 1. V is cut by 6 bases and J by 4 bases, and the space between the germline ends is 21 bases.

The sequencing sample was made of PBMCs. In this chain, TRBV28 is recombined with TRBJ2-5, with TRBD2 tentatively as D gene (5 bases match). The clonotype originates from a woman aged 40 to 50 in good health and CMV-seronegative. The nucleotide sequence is TGTGCCAGCAGACCGGACGGAGAGGGTTTTGGAGAGACCCAGTACTTC. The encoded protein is CASRPDGEGFGETQYF.